The source of this T cell receptor (beta chain) is a study of blood T cell repertoires in COVID-19 (dated by TCRdb to the early 2020s). In terms of the full investigation: Samples covering the acute and convalescent phases of COVID-19 were provided by collaborators in the United States, Italy and Spain. The material from the prospective study consisted of cDNA or gDNA derived from T cells, B-cell-depleted T cells, or PBMCs. Subjects who had been exposed to COVID-19, were actively infected with it, or had recovered from it provided the deeply sampled blood TCRbeta repertoires that made up the dataset. The repertoires were released in a freely available public database meant as a resource for research on the immune response to SARS-CoV-2. Samples were obtained from the ongoing ImmuneRACE study (first 160 participants) and from 1,254 subjects provided by 6 global collaborators. Sample metadata almost always included a de-identified subject ID, COVID-19 status, age in years and sex. Where available, HLA class I and class II types were obtained from metadata supplied by the sample provider rather than from assay-based typing.

Enrolling through a virtual design, the prospective study's participants ranged in age from roughly 18 to 90 years and lived across 20 to 25 United States geographic areas. In the prospective study, participants were assigned to cohorts based on the clinical history participants reported in a screening survey and a study questionnaire. ImmuneRACE Cohort 3 recovered participants were defined by two consecutive negative NP/OP PCR tests, healthcare professional clearance, or symptom resolution. In the prospective study, whole blood, serum and a nasopharyngeal or oropharyngeal swab were collected from each participant by mobile phlebotomists. Over an approximately 2-month period, participants in the prospective study had the option of providing additional blood draws and questionnaires. Before DNA extraction, prospective study blood samples were shipped either frozen or at room temperature. The CDR3, from cysteine to phenylalanine, totals 14 residues. Only the CDR3 region is kept as DNA, spanning 42 bases read in frame from base 1. Reading the germline V gene gives CDR1 WSHSY and CDR2 SAAADI. Trimming removed 3 bases from V and 2 bases from J, leaving 8 bases between the germline ends.

Results the study describes overall, beyond this receptor: How much clinical and demographic metadata was included differed by source and by participant, and the metadata was provided uncurated.

As for this clone: The target of this receptor is not known. No per-base quality is available; no much larger clone lies one base away.

TCRbeta CDR3 regions were amplified from genomic DNA by means of the immunoSEQ Assay, a bias-controlled multiplex PCR. The paper's data handling went like this. The number of nucleated cells in each sample was estimated by amplification of reference gene primers within the assay. To quantify the absolute abundance of each unique TCRbeta CDR3 rearrangement, sequence reads were collapsed and filtered. For each sample, productive Simpson clonality was calculated as the square root of Simpson's diversity index across productive rearrangements. TCRdb carries this immuneACCESS record with in-frame sequences only. Its versions omit some clonotypes, under half of them owing to an unresolved V gene in the studies checked, with the rest unexplained. V and J calls and clone size are copied from that table; D and trimming were computed from the DNA. For this sample there are fewer than 300,000 clones; around 90% appear just once. The ten largest account for roughly 1.1% of the sample.

The sequence came from a woman in her 30s who had recovered from COVID-19. Sequencing was performed on PBMCs or T cells enriched from blood (not recorded which). The rearranged segments are TRBV10-2 and TRBJ1-5, with the D gene call left open. CDR3 protein: CASSESVGNQPQHF. DNA sequence: TGCGCCAGCAGTGAATCGGTCGGCAATCAGCCCCAGCATTTT.